These 9 T cell receptor beta chains were all obtained from the same sample, sequenced in a study of vaccination effects on CD4 cells after COVID-19. Clones were sequenced by immunoSEQ multiplex PCR, and TCRdb holds only the in-frame ones, with some missing. There are 25,000 to 40,000 clones in the sample; more than 55% occur only once, and roughly 8.6% lies in the top ten. No cognate antigen is known for these TCRs. Antigen-specific CD4+ T cells were expanded (with viral peptide pools) by the ViraFEST assay ahead of sequencing. Following culture for approximately ten days, CD4+ T cells were isolated. Participants each got two BNT162b2 or mRNA-1273 vaccine doses. This sample comprised CD4+ T cells from PBMCs cultured with SARS-CoV-2 spike peptides, obtained after COVID-19 vaccination. Receptors were obtained from a human donor who received a COVID-19 vaccine.

The chain is built from TRBV10-3 and TRBJ1-1, with 7 bases that match TRBD1. The CDR3 is made up of 14 amino acids. With 7 bases clipped from V and 2 bases from J, the junction kept 7 bases outside the gene matches. Germline assignment: CDR1 ENHRY and CDR2 SYGVKD. In DNA, the CDR3 is TGTGCCATCACAGGGGGGAGGGATAACACTGAAGCTTTCTTT. Residues: CAITGGRDNTEAFF.

The J gene is TRBJ2-2, the V gene TRBV9; D gene uncertain. The germline V gene has CDR1 SGDLS and CDR2 YYNGEE. Trimming removed 0 bases from V and 5 bases from J, with 14 bases in between. This CDR3 comprises 16 residues. The CDR3, as DNA: TGTGCCAGCAGCGTAGGTAGTGGGGTTGGTACCGGGGAGCTGTTTTTT. Encoded protein: CASSVGSGVGTGELFF. The complete variable domain, with remaining parts taken from reference TRBV9 and TRBJ2-2, reads DSGVTQTPKHLITATGQRVTLRCSPRSGDLSVYWYQQSLDQGLQFLIQYYNGEERAKGNILERFSAQQFPDLHSELNLSSLELGDSALYFCASSVGSGVGTGELFFGEGSRLTVL.

The CDR3 coding sequence is TGTGCCAGCAGCCAACAGACTAGCGGACAATACAATGAGCAGTTCTTC. Residues: CASSQQTSGQYNEQFF. The gene calls are TRBV4-2 and TRBJ2-1, with TRBD2 identical over 9 bases. With 2 bases clipped from V and 4 bases from J, the junction kept 6 bases outside the gene matches. The CDR3 extends over 16 amino acids. Germline loops: CDR1 LGHNA, CDR2 YNFKEQ.

The chain is built from TRBV5-1 and TRBJ2-2; D is ambiguous. V lost 0 bases and J lost 4, with 7 bases in between. The CDR3 spans 14 residues. CDR1 is SGHRS, CDR2 YFSETQ, per germline. CDR3 DNA: TGCGCCAGCAGCTTGGCCCAGAGCACCGGGGAGCTGTTTTTT. It codes for CASSLAQSTGELFF.

This clone was seen more than once but under ten times. The genes are TRBV7-2 and TRBJ2-1; 14 bases align to TRBD2. The CDR3 sequence is 15 residues long. Trimming removed 5 bases from V and 12 bases from J; junction bases left unmatched: 9. Germline CDR1 reads SGHTA; CDR2 reads FQGNSA. This chain's CDR3 is CASSPGLAGGFRQFF. The CDR3 DNA sequence: TGTGCCAGCAGCCCCGGACTAGCGGGAGGATTTCGGCAGTTCTTC.

This clone occurred a few times. The J gene is TRBJ1-1, the V gene TRBV29-1; a possible D gene is TRBD1 (5 bases). The germline CDR1 and CDR2 sequences are SQVTM and ANQGSEA. Trimming pared 3 bases from V and 11 bases from J, leaving 16 bases between. The CDR3 extends over 12 amino acids. The CDR3 loop reads CSVERALGTAFF. DNA for the CDR3: TGCAGCGTTGAGCGGGCCCTTGGGACGGCTTTCTTT. Supplemented by reference TRBV29-1 and TRBJ1-1, the full variable domain reads SAVISQKPSRDICQRGTSLTIQCQVDSQVTMMFWYRQQPGQSLTLIATANQGSEATYESGFVIDKFPISRPNLTFSTLTVSNMSPEDSSIYLCSVERALGTAFFGQGTRLTVV.

Only a few counts were recorded for this clone. The V call is TRBV7-9, the J call TRBJ1-1; possibly TRBD1 for D (5 bases). The length of the CDR3 is 12 residues. Germline CDR1 SEHNR, CDR2 FQNEAQ (reference sequence). The V end lost 4 bases, the J end lost 3 bases, and 6 bases lay between the germline ends. CDR3 coding DNA: TGTGCCAGCAGCTGGGACGACACTGAAGCTTTCTTT. Protein: CASSWDDTEAFF.

The rearrangement uses TRBV10-3 and TRBJ1-5; a weak D match, TRBD1 (6 bases). The CDR3 length is 20 residues. V lost 4 bases, J lost 1 base, and 26 bases lay in between. From germline, CDR1 is ENHRY and CDR2 SYGVKD. The CDR3 loop is CAISATHLRGGYRSNQPQHF. Here the CDR3 DNA reads TGTGCCATCAGTGCGACCCACCTCAGGGGCGGCTATAGGAGCAATCAGCCCCAGCATTTT.

The V and J genes are TRBV5-1 and TRBJ1-4; D unresolved. This CDR3 has 15 amino acids. CDR1 is SGHRS, CDR2 YFSETQ, per germline. Trimming cost V 0 bases and J 7 bases, with 13 bases left between them. Written as DNA, the CDR3 is TGCGCCAGCAGCTTGGGGTCCTTCAAGTTTGAAAAACTGTTTTTT. Translated, it gives CASSLGSFKFEKLFF.